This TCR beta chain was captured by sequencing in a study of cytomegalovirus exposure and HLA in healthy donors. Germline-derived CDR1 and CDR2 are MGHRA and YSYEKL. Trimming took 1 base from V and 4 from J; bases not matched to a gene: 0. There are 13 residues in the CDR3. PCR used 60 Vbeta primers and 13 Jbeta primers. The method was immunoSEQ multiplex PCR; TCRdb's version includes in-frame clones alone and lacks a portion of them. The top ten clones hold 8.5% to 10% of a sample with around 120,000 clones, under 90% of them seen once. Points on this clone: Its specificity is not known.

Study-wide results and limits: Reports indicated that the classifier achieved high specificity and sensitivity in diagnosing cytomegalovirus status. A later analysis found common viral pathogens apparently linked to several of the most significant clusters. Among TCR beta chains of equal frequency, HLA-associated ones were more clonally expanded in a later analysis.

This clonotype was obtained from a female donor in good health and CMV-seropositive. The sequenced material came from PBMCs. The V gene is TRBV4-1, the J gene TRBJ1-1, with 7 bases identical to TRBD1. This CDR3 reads CASSQGDSTEAFF. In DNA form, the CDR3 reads TGCGCCAGCAGCCAAGGGGACAGCACTGAAGCTTTCTTT.